Sequencing of this T cell receptor (beta chain) was carried out in a study of T cells in Graves' hyperthyroidism and ophthalmopathy. RNA transcripts served as the template for amplifying TCR beta CDR3 regions. Using the HTBI primer set, a first-round RT-PCR was run on the TCR CDR3. From the multiplex PCR reads, TCRdb called clonotypes with MiXCR, one entry per CDR3 protein. The profile shows around 190,000 distinct CDR3 sequences, around a sixth of them singletons. V shed 8 bases and J shed 5 bases, with 12 bases lying between them. This CDR3 comprises 13 residues. Subjects aged 18 to 65 presented with newly diagnosed hyperthyroidism of less than 2 months' duration. Reasons for excluding patients were uncontrolled infection, other autoimmune disease, pregnancy or lactation. Study outcomes and limitations: The model anticipated ophthalmopathy a median approximately six months pre-onset.

This clonotype was recorded many times. Its target is unknown. The receptor's source is a woman aged 45-65 years with Graves' hyperthyroidism. The chain is built from TRBV12-3 or TRBV12-4 and TRBJ2-2, with a weak D call TRBD2 (5 bases). The sample was blood. The CDR3 sequence: CASRGLGTGELFF. Written as DNA, the CDR3 is TGTGCCAGCCGGGGATTGGGGACCGGGGAGCTGTTTTTT.